This TCR beta chain was obtained from a study of OX40 agonist ivuxolimab in advanced cancers. At the level of the study: Those enrolled were 82.7% male, with a mean age of about 66 years and ages from about 20 to 90.

Looked up from germline, CDR1 is MNHEY and CDR2 is SMNVEV (reference sequence). The CDR3 spans 13 residues. V lost 4 bases and J lost 7, with 10 bases in between. At baseline, cycle 4 day 1, and cycle 7 day 1, blood was sampled. The method was immunoSEQ multiplex PCR; TCRdb's version includes in-frame clones alone and lacks a portion of them. The data contain around 32,000 clones, roughly nine tenths of them singletons. Sample: CD4+ or CD8+ T cells sorted from blood, taken in a trial of the OX40 agonist ivuxolimab. V usage is TRBV27 and J usage is TRBJ2-2, with D possibly matching TRBD1 (5 bases). This receptor was taken from an adult with an advanced solid tumor such as melanoma, head and neck, liver or kidney cancer. CDR3 coding DNA: TGTGCCAGCAGTTCCGACAGTGGCGGGGAGCTGTTTTTT. Protein product: CASSSDSGGELFF.